Listed below are T cell receptor beta chains from one sample, sequenced in a study of blood T cell repertoires in COVID-19. Profiling relied on immunoSEQ multiplex PCR, and the TCRdb table lists in-frame clones only, not all of them. The data hold 90,000 or so clones, with 91% observed a single time. The specimen was peripheral blood. These TCRs come from a human donor with active COVID-19. The donor label of this sample is uncertain. The CDR3 runs from the conserved cysteine through the conserved F or W. A D gene is named only where the DNA matches it firmly. The size entry is marked missing in some rows and otherwise reads once, few, many or a size class.

CDR3nt,CDR3aa,d_gene,v_gene,j_gene,abundance
TGTGCCAGCAGCTTAATCCCCCCCCAACAGGGGAAGACTAACTATGGCTACACCTTC,CASSLIPPQQGKTNYGYTF,TRBD1,TRBV5-4,TRBJ1-2,NA
TGCGCCAGCAGCTTGCTAGGGGTCACTGAAGCTTTCTTT,CASSLLGVTEAFF,NA,TRBV5-1,TRBJ1-1,few
TGCGCCAGCAGCCGCGAATTGACTAGCGGGGGCCGTATAAGCACAGATACGCAGTATTTT,CASSRELTSGGRISTDTQYF,TRBD2,TRBV4-3,TRBJ2-3,few
TGTGCCAGCAGCCGAATGGGAGGGGAAGCTTTCTTT,CASSRMGGEAFF,NA,TRBV5-6,TRBJ1-1,NA
TGCGCCAGCAGCCAAGATCGGGGTAGCACAGATACGCAGTATTTT,CASSQDRGSTDTQYF,NA,TRBV4-1,TRBJ2-3,NA
TGTGCCAGCAGCTTGGTTGGACTAGCGGGGGGGCCCTACTACAATGAGCAGTTCTTC,CASSLVGLAGGPYYNEQFF,TRBD2,TRBV5-8,TRBJ2-1,NA
TGCGCCAGCACCGCGGAAAAACTGTTTTTT,CASTAEKLFF,NA,TRBV5-1,TRBJ1-4,NA
TGTGCCAGCAGCTTCATGACAGGGGGTAACTATGGCTACACCTTC,CASSFMTGGNYGYTF,TRBD1,TRBV5-6,TRBJ1-2,NA
TGTGCCAGCAGCTCCGCCGACAGGGGTTTTCGCAATCAGCCCCAGCATTTT,CASSSADRGFRNQPQHF,TRBD1,TRBV28,TRBJ1-5,NA
TGTGCTAGTGGTTCTTACCCAGGCAGGGCGAACACTGAAGCTTTCTTT,CASGSYPGRANTEAFF,NA,TRBV12-5,TRBJ1-1,NA
TGTGCCAGTAGTGAGGGGACAATGTGGGAGGGATCGGATGAGCAGTTCTTC,CASSEGTMWEGSDEQFF,NA,TRBV19,TRBJ2-1,NA
TGCGCCAGCAGCTTGGGCTCGGGGAATAACTACGAGCAGTACTTC,CASSLGSGNNYEQYF,NA,TRBV5-1,TRBJ2-7,NA
TGTGCCAGTAGAGACAGCTTGAACACCGGGGAGCTGTTTTTT,CASRDSLNTGELFF,NA,TRBV19,TRBJ2-2,NA
TGCGCCAGCAGCCAAGGGCCAGATACGCAGTATTTT,CASSQGPDTQYF,NA,TRBV4-1,TRBJ2-3,NA
TGTGCCAGCAGCTTATCCTTAGCGAGGAATGAGCAGTTCTTC,CASSLSLARNEQFF,NA,TRBV13,TRBJ2-1,once
TGTGCCAGCAGTTGGACAAATTCCAGGGGGGCCGAGACCCAGTACTTC,CASSWTNSRGAETQYF,NA,TRBV6-5,TRBJ2-5,NA
TGTGCCAGCAGCACCCCGGGACAAATAGCAACTAATGAAAAACTGTTTTTT,CASSTPGQIATNEKLFF,NA,TRBV3-1/TRBV3-2,TRBJ1-4,NA
TGTGCCAGCAGCCGACAGGTCGCGGAGACCCAGTACTTC,CASSRQVAETQYF,NA,TRBV11-2,TRBJ2-5,NA
TGTGCCTGGACCGGGTACGAGCAGTACTTC,CAWTGYEQYF,NA,TRBV30,TRBJ2-7,NA
TGTGCCAGCAGTTTATCAGTCGGTCGGGCAACAGGAGATACGCAGTATTTT,CASSLSVGRATGDTQYF,NA,TRBV27,TRBJ2-3,NA
TGTGCCAGCAGTTTGTCTACAGGGTATGGCTACACCTTC,CASSLSTGYGYTF,NA,TRBV12-3/TRBV12-4,TRBJ1-2,NA
TGTGCCACCAGCACCCGGACTAGCGGGGGGGCTGAGACCCAGTACTTC,CATSTRTSGGAETQYF,TRBD2,TRBV15,TRBJ2-5,NA
TGTGCCAGCAGCCCGAGTCTAAACTATGGCTACACCTTC,CASSPSLNYGYTF,NA,TRBV6-2/TRBV6-3,TRBJ1-2,NA
TGTGCCAGTAGGGACCGGACAGGGAACAATCAGCCCCAGCATTTT,CASRDRTGNNQPQHF,TRBD1,TRBV19,TRBJ1-5,few
TGTGCCAGCAGCTTGGACGGAGGCTACGAGCAGTACTTC,CASSLDGGYEQYF,NA,TRBV5-4,TRBJ2-7,NA
TGTGCCAGCAGCTTGGGGGGGCAGAACACTGAAGCTTTCTTT,CASSLGGQNTEAFF,NA,TRBV11-3,TRBJ1-1,NA
TGTGCCAGCCGGGGGACCTTCTTCGGCAATGAGCAGTTCTTC,CASRGTFFGNEQFF,NA,TRBV2,TRBJ2-1,NA
TGTGCCAGCAGCCACAGGGCGGGGGGTGGCACCGGGGAGCTGTTTTTT,CASSHRAGGGTGELFF,TRBD2,TRBV3-1/TRBV3-2,TRBJ2-2,NA
TGCGCCAGCAGCCAGCGGGGCGGGGGGCCCTACAATGAGCAGTTCTTC,CASSQRGGGPYNEQFF,TRBD2,TRBV4-1,TRBJ2-1,NA
TGCGCCAGCAGTGACGGGTCCTACGAGCAGTACTTC,CASSDGSYEQYF,NA,TRBV10-2,TRBJ2-7,once
TGCAGTGCTAGTCCGTTGACCGGGGAGCTGTTTTTT,CSASPLTGELFF,NA,TRBV20-1,TRBJ2-2,NA
TGTGCCACCAGTCTCGGCGGGGACGGGGAGACCCAGTACTTC,CATSLGGDGETQYF,NA,TRBV15,TRBJ2-5,NA
TGCGCCAGCAGCTTGGCCGCAGGGGGCTACGACGAGCAGTACTTC,CASSLAAGGYDEQYF,TRBD1,TRBV5-1,TRBJ2-7,NA
TGTGCCAGCTCCCCCCCAGGCGCCTACGAGCAGTACTTC,CASSPPGAYEQYF,NA,TRBV18,TRBJ2-7,NA
TGTGCCAGCAGCCTCACCGGGACAGGAGGTCTATCGAACACCGGGGAGCTGTTTTTT,CASSLTGTGGLSNTGELFF,TRBD1,TRBV28,TRBJ2-2,NA
TGCAGCGTTCTTGGACAGGGCACGGCCTACGAGCAGTACTTC,CSVLGQGTAYEQYF,TRBD1,TRBV29-1,TRBJ2-7,NA
TGTGCCAGCAGCATCACAGTGCATGGCAATCAGCCCCAGCATTTT,CASSITVHGNQPQHF,NA,TRBV5-5,TRBJ1-5,NA
TGTGCCAGCATTAGGAAGGGGGGGGGATACAATGAGCAGTTCTTC,CASIRKGGGYNEQFF,NA,TRBV5-8,TRBJ2-1,NA
TGTGCCAGCAGCCCATTACTAGCCCTCCCGTTCTTC,CASSPLLALPFF,NA,TRBV7-2,TRBJ2-1,once
TGTGCCAGCAGGGTTAGGGGAGGTACTGAAGCTTTCTTT,CASRVRGGTEAFF,NA,TRBV28,TRBJ1-1,NA
TGTGCCAGCTCCCCGGGGACAGATGAAAAACTGTTTTTT,CASSPGTDEKLFF,TRBD1,TRBV18,TRBJ1-4,few
TGTGCCAGCAGTGAAGGAACCAGGGTATTGGATGAAAAACTGTTTTTT,CASSEGTRVLDEKLFF,NA,TRBV6-1,TRBJ1-4,NA
TGTGCCAGCAGCTTATTAGCGGGGGCAAGCACAGATACGCAGTATTTT,CASSLLAGASTDTQYF,TRBD2,TRBV7-2,TRBJ2-3,NA
TGTGCCAGTAGTCCTCTGACGGGGGAATACGAGCAGTACTTC,CASSPLTGEYEQYF,NA,TRBV19,TRBJ2-7,once
TGTGCCACTACAGGGTCCCACGAGCAGTACTTC,CATTGSHEQYF,NA,TRBV25-1,TRBJ2-7,NA
TGTGCCAGCAGTTACGGGGACTCGGTTGATAATTCACCCCTCCACTTT,CASSYGDSVDNSPLHF,NA,TRBV6-6,TRBJ1-6,NA
TGTGCCAGTAGTATACCGGGACTAGAAATCTACGAGCAGTTCTTC,CASSIPGLEIYEQFF,TRBD2,TRBV19,TRBJ2-1,NA
TGCGCCAGCAGCCAGGCCGGGACAGGGACCTCACCCCTCCACTTT,CASSQAGTGTSPLHF,TRBD1,TRBV4-3,TRBJ1-6,NA
TGCGCCAGCAGCTTGACGGGGGATAGCAATCAGCCCCAGCATTTT,CASSLTGDSNQPQHF,NA,TRBV5-1,TRBJ1-5,NA
TGTGCCAGCAGTCGGGGAGTCCCCCGCACAGATACGCAGTATTTT,CASSRGVPRTDTQYF,NA,TRBV6-4,TRBJ2-3,NA
TGCGCCAGCAGCTTGGGACAGGGGAGGGATGAGACCCAGTACTTC,CASSLGQGRDETQYF,NA,TRBV5-1,TRBJ2-5,once
TGTGCCAGCAGCAATTCCGGACAGGGCAAAAGGTGGAGCAATCAGCCCCAGCATTTT,CASSNSGQGKRWSNQPQHF,NA,TRBV21-1,TRBJ1-5,NA
TGTGCCAGCAGATTAGGGGTCACCGGGGAGCTGTTTTTT,CASRLGVTGELFF,NA,TRBV6-5,TRBJ2-2,few
TGTGCCAGCAAGACGGAGTCCCGGGACAAAAAAACTAACTATGGCTACACCTTC,CASKTESRDKKTNYGYTF,NA,TRBV11-3,TRBJ1-2,NA
TGTGCCAGCAGTCCTTTTTCATCTGGACAGCGCAACACTGAAGCTTTCTTT,CASSPFSSGQRNTEAFF,NA,TRBV13,TRBJ1-1,NA